This T cell receptor (beta chain) was found in a study of T cells after yellow fever vaccination. Study results and limitations: Any FACS-sorted repertoire could hold abundant clonotypes that contaminate it from the bulk population.

This clonotype occurred many times. Antigen unknown. Each CDR3 protein gets one entry after TCRdb re-called the 5' RACE reads with MiXCR. Seen here are around 320,000 distinct CDR3 sequences, approximately 11% observed once, and the top ten hold 3% to 4%. The CDR3 extends over 13 amino acids. Trimming shortened V by 0 bases and J by 5 bases, and 8 bases separated the two germline ends. The germline gives CDR1 SGHRS, CDR2 YFSETQ. V gene TRBV5-1 combines with J gene TRBJ2-5, with D uncertain. This receptor was taken from a man aged 18 to 30 who received the YFV17D yellow fever vaccine. The sample was CD4+ T cells sorted from PBMCs, taken 45 days after the yellow fever booster vaccination. The CDR3 bases are TGCGCCAGCAGCTTGGCCTCGGCGGAGACCCAGTACTTC. Its translation is CASSLASAETQYF.